The 14 T cell receptor beta chains below come from one sample, sequenced in a study of CD8 T cells in Susac syndrome (dated by TCRdb to about 2019). Libraries were made using the immunoSEQ multiplex PCR assay. RNA was extracted using the RNeasy kit, and about 0.45 to 1 microgram was reverse transcribed with random hexamers. TCRdb applied fastp at Q25 and MiXCR to the public reads, then kept only in-frame beta chains. Each entry merges the rows of one CDR3 protein and shows their most common DNA and genes. The table for this sample lists about 290,000 distinct CDR3 sequences; 65% to 90% of them were counted only once. The ten top clones hold 0.21% of the sample. Material for sequencing was CD8+ T cells from PBMCs. These receptors all stem from a human donor with multiple sclerosis.

V and J are TRBV19 and TRBJ2-1; D remains ambiguous. V shed 1 base and J shed 3 bases, with 7 bases lying between them. The CDR3 is 14 residues long. Germline V gene sequence: CDR1 LNHDA, CDR2 SQIVND (reference sequence). CDR3 residues: CASSIADDYNEQFF. Written as DNA, the CDR3 is TGTGCCAGTAGTATAGCAGACGACTACAATGAGCAGTTCTTC.

A single count supports this clonotype. The rearrangement uses TRBV27 and TRBJ1-1, with 11 bases identical to TRBD1. V lost 6 bases, J lost 0 bases, and 6 bases stayed unmatched. The CDR3 has 16 residues. The germline V gene encodes CDR1 MNHEY and CDR2 SMNVEV (reference sequence). The CDR3 protein is CASSRWTGGLNTEAFF. CDR3 sequence (DNA): TGTGCCAGCAGCCGATGGACAGGGGGCTTGAACACTGAAGCTTTCTTT.

The chain uses TRBV19 and TRBJ1-2, with 7 bases aligning to TRBD1. The CDR3 is made up of 15 amino acids. With V trimmed by 7 bases and J by 1 base, 9 bases remained unmatched. The germline CDR1 and CDR2 sequences are LNHDA and SQIVND (reference sequence). The DNA of the CDR3 is TGTGCCAGTACCGCCGGGACAGCGATTAACTATGGCTACACCTTC. Residues: CASTAGTAINYGYTF.

V is TRBV6-2 or TRBV6-3 and J is TRBJ2-5; 10 nucleotides line up with TRBD1. From germline, CDR1 is MNHEY and CDR2 SVGEGT. The CDR3 spans 15 residues. V trimming: 5 bases; J trimming: 2 bases; junction bases outside the gene matches: 5. CDR3 protein: CASSTGDRGQETQYF. CDR3 DNA sequence: TGTGCCAGCAGTACCGGGGACAGGGGACAAGAGACCCAGTACTTC.

About this clonotype itself: Sequence at one end of the junction differs from germline and may be a read error. The DNA of the CDR3 is TGTGCCAGCAGCCCGGTACAGGGGTATTGGTACTTC. The encoded protein is CASSPVQGYWYF. The genes are TRBV2 and TRBJ1-2; 7 nucleotides match TRBD1. Germline V gene sequence: CDR1 SNHLY, CDR2 FYNNEI. This CDR3 has 12 residues.

The V call is TRBV5-6, the J call TRBJ2-7, with D perhaps TRBD2 (5 bases). V was cut by 4 bases and J by 0 bases, with 14 bases left in between. Germline V gene data show CDR1 as SGHDT and CDR2 as YYEEEE. The CDR3 consists of 15 residues. The DNA for the CDR3 is TGTGCCAGCAGCACCGGGGATAACCCCTCCTACGAGCAGTACTTC. This codes for CASSTGDNPSYEQYF.

The chain uses TRBV7-2 and TRBJ2-6; 8 bases are shared with TRBD1. Germline values: CDR1 SGHTA, CDR2 FQGNSA. This CDR3 spans 16 amino acids. V gave up 3 bases and J gave up 5 bases; unmatched junction bases: 6. DNA of the CDR3: TGTGCCAGCAGCTTCGAAGGACAGGGCAGGGCCAACGTCCTGACTTTC. Amino acid sequence: CASSFEGQGRANVLTF.

The gene calls are TRBV4-3 and TRBJ2-2; 11 bases line up with TRBD2. The CDR3 length is 15 residues. Germline CDR1 and CDR2: LGHNA and YSLEER. Trimming removed 3 bases from V and 5 bases from J; junction bases left unmatched: 2. Here the CDR3 reads CASSHGLAGTGELFF. As DNA, the CDR3 is TGCGCCAGCAGCCATGGACTAGCGGGTACCGGGGAGCTGTTTTTT.

This clonotype was detected only once. This chain's CDR3 is CASSQVTGENTEAFF. In nucleotides, the CDR3 is TGCGCCAGCAGCCAAGTTACAGGAGAGAACACTGAAGCTTTCTTT. This sequence joins TRBV4-3 and TRBJ1-1; TRBD1 might be the D (5 bases). The CDR3 has 15 residues. V lost 1 base and J 1 base, leaving 10 bases between the germline ends. Germline V lookup: CDR1 LGHNA, CDR2 YSLEER.

J is TRBJ2-1 and V is TRBV20-1, with 9 positions matching TRBD2. V shed 6 bases, J shed 8 bases, and the junction held 11 bases outside the gene matches. CDR1 is DFQATT and CDR2 is SNEGSKA in the germline V gene (reference sequence). CDR3 length: 14 amino acids. The CDR3 here is CSASGGRAVHEQFF. The CDR3 DNA follows: TGCAGTGCCTCGGGCGGGAGGGCCGTACATGAGCAGTTCTTC.

V usage is TRBV28 and J usage is TRBJ2-7, with D possibly being TRBD1 or TRBD2 (6 bases each). Germline V gene sequence: CDR1 MDHEN, CDR2 SYDVKM. Trimming left V 3 bases short and J 7 bases short, with 16 bases between. The CDR3 contains 14 residues. CDR3 sequence: CASSLLRGRQEQYF. Here the CDR3 DNA reads TGTGCCAGCAGTTTGCTACGGGGGCGACAAGAGCAGTACTTC.

J is TRBJ2-7 and V is TRBV4-3; TRBD1 is a possible D gene (6 bases). The CDR3 has 15 amino acids. The germline V and J ends were trimmed by 4 bases and 4 bases, with 17 bases remaining between them. Germline V lookup: CDR1 LGHNA, CDR2 YSLEER. In DNA form, the CDR3 reads TGCGCCAGCAGCCCCCGAGCAGGGGCATCTTACGAGCAGTACTTC. Protein sequence: CASSPRAGASYEQYF.

The rearrangement links TRBV29-1 to TRBJ1-1, with TRBD1 identical over 7 bases. The germline V gene has CDR1 SQVTM and CDR2 ANQGSEA. The J segment lost 1 base and the V segment lost 5 bases, leaving 7 bases of the junction unmatched. This CDR3 region has 14 residues. In DNA form, the CDR3 reads TGCAGCGTTACGGGGACAGTGAAGAACACTGAAGCTTTCTTT. Encoded protein: CSVTGTVKNTEAFF.

This clonotype was counted once. The V and J genes are TRBV30 and TRBJ2-7; D gene uncertain. The CDR3 sequence is 10 residues long. Germline V gives CDR1 GTSNPN, CDR2 SVGIG (reference sequence). Trimming removed 5 bases from V and 5 bases from J, with 7 bases in between. The CDR3 is CAWSSHEQYF. The DNA for the CDR3 is TGTGCCTGGTCGAGCCACGAGCAGTACTTC.